Listed below are T cell receptor beta chains from one sample, sequenced in a study of shared clonotypes between healthy human individuals. Repertoires were generated with immunoSEQ multiplex PCR, while TCRdb's copy carries only in-frame clones and drops some. The data contain roughly 1,100,000 clones, approximately 72% of them singletons. The sample was memory CD4+ T cells sorted from blood. The receptors were sampled from a man aged 18 to 35 in good health. CDR3s include the opening cysteine and the closing phenylalanine or tryptophan. Each record gives: clone size, V gene, J gene, D gene, CDR3 protein, CDR3 DNA. A D gene is named only where the DNA matches it firmly. Some rows have no size entry. The others give once, few or many, or a class for an expanded clone.

NA,TRBV10-2,TRBJ1-1,NA,CASSDRSIGGNTEAFF,TGCGCCAGCAGTGACCGGAGTATAGGGGGGAACACTGAAGCTTTCTTT
NA,TRBV9,TRBJ1-4,NA,CASSVIADPGRKLFF,TGTGCCAGCAGCGTAATCGCGGACCCTGGTCGAAAACTGTTTTTT
NA,TRBV18,TRBJ1-2,NA,CASSPDSSYGYTF,TGTGCCAGCTCACCAGACAGTTCATATGGCTACACCTTC
many,TRBV5-1,TRBJ1-5,NA,CASSLGGDLFEPQHF,TGCGCCAGCAGCTTGGGGGGCGATTTGTTCGAGCCCCAGCATTTT
NA,TRBV10-3,TRBJ1-6,NA,CATTDVYNSPLHF,TGTGCCACAACGGACGTATATAATTCACCCCTCCACTTT
NA,TRBV19,TRBJ1-1,NA,CAILWNTEAFF,TGTGCCATCCTTTGGAACACTGAAGCTTTCTTT
NA,TRBV11-2,TRBJ1-1,NA,CASSLGGENTEAFF,TGTGCCAGCAGCTTAGGCGGGGAGAACACTGAAGCTTTCTTT
NA,TRBV5-4,TRBJ1-4,NA,CASSRSGLNEKLFF,TGTGCCAGCAGCAGGTCTGGACTTAATGAAAAACTGTTTTTT
once,TRBV7-2,TRBJ1-5,TRBD1,CASSLRQGQPQHF,TGTGCCAGCAGCTTAAGACAGGGTCAGCCCCAGCATTTT
once,TRBV7-2,TRBJ2-3,TRBD2,CASSLGGTSGYTQYF,TGTGCCAGCAGCTTAGGCGGGACTAGCGGTTATACGCAGTATTTT
NA,TRBV7-2,TRBJ2-7,TRBD2,CASSLREGLGEQYF,TGTGCCAGCAGCTTACGGGAGGGACTTGGCGAGCAGTACTTC
NA,TRBV19,TRBJ2-3,NA,CASSIGQPTDTQYF,TGTGCCAGTAGTATCGGACAGCCCACAGATACGCAGTATTTT
many,TRBV5-1,TRBJ2-2,NA,CASSEDRGELFF,TGCGCCAGCAGCGAGGACAGAGGGGAGCTGTTTTTT
NA,TRBV6-1,TRBJ2-7,NA,CASSDRLKGVYEQYF,TGTGCCAGCAGTGACCGACTGAAGGGGGTCTACGAGCAGTACTTC
NA,TRBV6-5,TRBJ2-1,NA,CASMARGFHNEQFF,TGTGCCAGCATGGCAAGAGGGTTCCACAATGAGCAGTTCTTC
NA,TRBV11-3,TRBJ2-1,TRBD2,CASSPGLALYNEQFF,TGTGCCAGCAGCCCCGGACTAGCGCTTTACAATGAGCAGTTCTTC
NA,TRBV27,TRBJ2-7,NA,CASRRQSEITYEQYF,TGTGCCAGCAGGAGACAGTCCGAAATAACCTACGAGCAGTACTTC
NA,TRBV5-1,TRBJ2-7,TRBD1,CASSQNRGPSYEQYF,TGCGCCAGCAGCCAGAACAGGGGACCCTCCTACGAGCAGTACTTC
NA,TRBV6-5,TRBJ2-3,NA,CASKAGNGATDTQYF,TGTGCCAGCAAGGCGGGGAATGGGGCCACAGATACGCAGTATTTT
NA,TRBV30,TRBJ1-1,NA,CAWSVRTASEAFF,TGTGCCTGGAGTGTACGGACAGCCTCTGAAGCTTTCTTT
NA,TRBV27,TRBJ1-2,NA,CASGPIGRHYGYTF,TGTGCCAGCGGCCCTATAGGGCGGCACTATGGCTACACCTTC
few,TRBV7-2,TRBJ1-2,NA,CASSSRNREGYGYTF,TGTGCCAGCAGCTCGCGAAACAGGGAGGGATATGGCTACACCTTC
NA,TRBV9,TRBJ2-5,NA,CASSPRRMQETQYF,TGTGCCAGCAGCCCCCGTAGAATGCAAGAGACCCAGTACTTC
NA,TRBV15,TRBJ1-5,NA,CATSRDRQPQHF,TGTGCCACCAGCAGAGACCGCCAGCCCCAGCATTTT
many,TRBV2,TRBJ2-1,TRBD1,CASSETGGGNNEQFF,TGTGCCAGCAGTGAGACAGGGGGCGGGAACAATGAGCAGTTCTTC
few,TRBV6-1,TRBJ1-5,NA,CASSEGQPQHF,TGTGCCAGCAGTGAAGGTCAGCCCCAGCATTTT
NA,TRBV9,TRBJ2-2,TRBD1,CASSVRDRVSTGELFF,TGTGCCAGCAGCGTAAGGGACAGGGTGAGCACCGGGGAGCTGTTTTTT
NA,TRBV7-9,TRBJ2-3,TRBD1,CASSLGGQATDTQYF,TGTGCCAGCAGCTTAGGTGGACAGGCCACAGATACGCAGTATTTT
NA,TRBV19,TRBJ2-7,TRBD2,CASSPTTSGGIYEQYF,TGTGCCAGTAGTCCGACAACTAGCGGGGGAATCTACGAGCAGTACTTC
few,TRBV5-1,TRBJ1-1,TRBD1,CASSLLGGSEAFF,TGCGCCAGCAGCTTGTTAGGGGGCTCTGAAGCTTTCTTT
NA,TRBV10-2,TRBJ1-5,NA,CASMGSNQPQHF,TGCGCCAGCATGGGCAGCAATCAGCCCCAGCATTTT
NA,TRBV5-1,TRBJ2-7,TRBD2,CASSVGTSGVYEQYF,TGCGCCAGCAGCGTAGGGACTAGCGGCGTTTACGAGCAGTACTTC
many,TRBV19,TRBJ1-1,NA,CASRGRGNTEAFF,TGTGCCAGCCGCGGAAGGGGGAACACTGAAGCTTTCTTT